This record concerns one T cell receptor (beta chain) sequence. In germline, CDR1 is LNHDA, CDR2 SQIVND (reference sequence). CDR3 size: 13 residues. V shed 7 bases and J shed 4 bases, with 14 bases lying between them. This sample was taken from a study of T cell changes during pregnancy in multiple sclerosis. Using immunoSEQ multiplex PCR, the repertoire was profiled, and TCRdb retains in-frame clones only, with some absent. In the table there are tens of thousands of clones, 75% to 95% of which are singletons. This clonotype originated in a female donor with multiple sclerosis, enrolled in a pregnancy study. Here the sequenced sample was peripheral blood, taken before pregnancy. The rearrangement joins TRBV19 to TRBJ2-7; possible D gene TRBD2, 6 bases. In DNA, the CDR3 is TGTGCCAGTAACCCAGCGGAGGGGTACGAGCAGTACTTC. Its protein product is CASNPAEGYEQYF.